Below are 11 T cell receptor beta chains sequenced from a single sample in a study of CD8 T cells in Susac syndrome. RNA totalling about 0.45 to 1 ug underwent reverse transcription with random hexamers. TCRdb analysed the immunoSEQ multiplex PCR reads with MiXCR anew, one entry per CDR3 protein. The sample lists fewer than 350,000 distinct CDR3 sequences, approximately 91% occurring once. What was sequenced was CD8+ T cells from PBMCs. Receptors originate from a human donor with multiple sclerosis.

V and J are TRBV20-1 and TRBJ2-7; 7 positions agree with TRBD2. Germline CDR1 DFQATT, CDR2 SNEGSKA (reference sequence). V lost 5 bases to trimming and J lost 2 bases; unmatched junction nucleotides: 9. The CDR3 spans 14 residues. This CDR3 is CSALGGSTTYEQYF. In DNA form, the CDR3 reads TGCAGTGCTTTGGGGGGGTCCACAACCTACGAGCAGTACTTC.

J is TRBJ2-2 and V is TRBV4-3, with unresolved D. The CDR3 is made up of 14 amino acids. Per germline, CDR1 LGHNA and CDR2 YSLEER. The V end was cut by 2 bases, the J end by 7 bases, with 11 bases between. This CDR3 reads CASSQISGVGELFF. The CDR3 nucleotides are TGCGCCAGCAGCCAAATATCTGGAGTCGGGGAGCTGTTTTTT.

The V and J genes are TRBV27 and TRBJ2-7; the match to TRBD1 covers 7 bases. The CDR3 loop spans 13 amino acids. Germline V gives CDR1 MNHEY, CDR2 SMNVEV (reference sequence). V lost 2 bases and J lost 6; bases outside the gene matches: 4. The CDR3 loop reads CASSLTHRGEQYF. In nucleotides, the CDR3 is TGTGCCAGCAGTTTAACCCACAGGGGCGAGCAGTACTTC.

This chain joins TRBV28 and TRBJ2-5; weak D call: TRBD1 (5 bases). Germline values: CDR1 MDHEN, CDR2 SYDVKM. V dropped 5 bases and J dropped 5 bases, with 24 bases sitting between them. This CDR3 spans 17 amino acids. The CDR3, as DNA: TGTGCCAGCAGTCCAAGGACACCCACTAAGGGCTTGGAGACCCAGTACTTC. It yields the protein CASSPRTPTKGLETQYF.

V gene TRBV28 combines with J gene TRBJ1-2; possible D gene TRBD1, 5 bases. The CDR3 has 12 amino acids. The V gene lost 3 bases and the J gene lost 4 bases, with 6 bases spanning the gap. Germline V CDR1 and CDR2: MDHEN, SYDVKM. The DNA of the CDR3 is TGTGCCAGCAGTTTGGGGCTCTATGGCTACACCTTC. Its protein is CASSLGLYGYTF.

The CDR3 nucleotides are TGCAGCGTGGAGGGCCAGGGAAACACCATATATTTT. It translates to CSVEGQGNTIYF. The gene calls are TRBV29-1 and TRBJ1-3, with D unclear. The CDR3 runs to 12 residues. V lost 6 bases, J lost 4 bases, and 10 bases lay in between. From germline, CDR1 is SQVTM and CDR2 ANQGSEA.

The DNA of the CDR3 is TGTGCCAGCAATCCCACAGGGGGCGAATTCTACAATGAGCAGTTCTTC. Encoded protein: CASNPTGGEFYNEQFF. The chain links TRBV6-2 or TRBV6-3 to TRBJ2-1, with TRBD1 matching over 9 bases. CDR1 is MNHEY, CDR2 SVGEGT, per germline. Trimming at V came to 7 bases and at J to 3 bases, leaving 10 bases not matched to a gene. The CDR3 is 16 residues long.

The rearrangement joins TRBV10-3 to TRBJ1-3; weak D call: TRBD1 (6 bases). Germline values: CDR1 ENHRY, CDR2 SYGVKD. CDR3 length: 17 residues. V was shortened by 1 base and J by 0 bases, with 13 bases between the two germline ends. CDR3 loop: CAISEFAGAHSGNTIYF. As DNA, the CDR3 is TGTGCCATCAGTGAGTTTGCAGGGGCTCACTCTGGAAACACCATATATTTT.

The table lists this clonotype with a count of one. V is TRBV27 and J is TRBJ2-3, with 8 bases matching TRBD1. The CDR3 contains 15 residues. With V trimmed by 6 bases and J by 3 bases, 8 bases remained unmatched. Germline V gene sequence: CDR1 MNHEY, CDR2 SMNVEV (reference sequence). The DNA of the CDR3 is TGTGCCAGCAGCCGTTACAGGGGGGCGACAGATACGCAGTATTTT. It codes for CASSRYRGATDTQYF.

V gene TRBV30 combines with J gene TRBJ1-1; no reliable D call. The CDR3 extends over 12 amino acids. Germline V lookup: CDR1 GTSNPN, CDR2 SVGIG (reference sequence). Trimming removed 0 bases at V and 9 bases at J, with 11 bases between. CDR3 residues: CAWSVLGRQAFF. In DNA form, the CDR3 reads TGTGCCTGGAGTGTCCTCGGCAGGCAAGCTTTCTTT.

This chain joins TRBV27 and TRBJ2-7; weak D call: TRBD1 (6 bases). The V end was cut by 10 bases, the J end by 0 bases, with 10 bases between. CDR1 is MNHEY, CDR2 SMNVEV, per germline (reference sequence). CDR3 size: 12 residues. The CDR3 DNA follows: TGTGCCACCCGGGACATCTCCTACGAGCAGTACTTC. This translates into CATRDISYEQYF.